The 7 T cell receptor beta chains reported below all come from one sample, sequenced in a study of CD39 and CD103 CD8 tumor-infiltrating T cells. The assay was immunoSEQ multiplex PCR, and TCRdb's table has in-frame clones only and misses some. The sample has around 4,900 clones, roughly 70% seen once; the top ten hold approximately 12%. The specimen sequenced was CD8+ T cells sorted from blood. Regarding subset: total memory CD8 T cells (CD45RA-CCR7+/-) from blood or uninvolved lymph node. These receptors were taken from a human donor with head and neck squamous cell carcinoma.

This clone is labeled large. The chain has TRBV7-9 and TRBJ1-4; 9 nucleotides align to TRBD1. Germline lookup yields CDR1 SEHNR and CDR2 FQNEAQ (reference sequence). V lost 2 bases and J lost 8; bases outside the gene matches: 6. This CDR3 is built from 15 residues. The DNA of the CDR3 is TGTGCCAGCAGCTTACCGGACAGGGGCGGCGAAAAACTGTTTTTT. Translating gives CASSLPDRGGEKLFF.

The chain joins TRBV6-1 to TRBJ2-5; 8 positions match TRBD1. CDR3 size: 17 residues. CDR1 is MNHNS and CDR2 is SASEGT in the germline V gene. V gave up 3 bases and J gave up 1 base; unmatched junction bases: 10. The CDR3 bases are TGTGCCAGCAGTGAGGGACCCGGACAGGGCCCCCAAGAGACCCAGTACTTC. Protein: CASSEGPGQGPQETQYF.

This chain joins TRBV16 and TRBJ1-2; TRBD1 matches at 9 bases. This CDR3 spans 15 amino acids. V trimming: 0 bases; J trimming: 3 bases; junction bases outside the gene matches: 2. Germline V gene data show CDR1 as KGHSY and CDR2 as FQNENV. CDR3 coding DNA: TGTGCCAGCAGCCAATCGGGACAGGGAGACTATGGCTACACCTTC. Translation: CASSQSGQGDYGYTF.

This clone qualifies as medium-sized. The chain has TRBV2 and TRBJ2-5, with 10 bases lining up with TRBD2. The CDR3 has 15 amino acids. The J segment lost 2 bases and the V segment lost 5 bases, leaving 5 bases of the junction unmatched. The germline V gene encodes CDR1 SNHLY and CDR2 FYNNEI. The CDR3 bases are TGTGCCAGCAGTCAACTAGCGGGGCATCAAGAGACCCAGTACTTC. Translating gives CASSQLAGHQETQYF. Complete variable domain (other parts from reference TRBV2 and TRBJ2-5): EPEVTQTPSHQVTQMGQEVILRCVPISNHLYFYWYRQILGQKVEFLVSFYNNEISEKSEIFDDQFSVERPDGSNFTLKIRSTKLEDSAMYFCASSQLAGHQETQYFGPGTRLLVL.

The chain joins TRBV14 to TRBJ1-1; D not certain. This CDR3 comprises 15 residues. CDR1 SGHDN and CDR2 FVKESK come from the germline V gene. Deletions cut 1 base from V and 1 base from J, with 10 bases between. The CDR3 loop is CASSQGAGPNTEAFF. Here the CDR3 DNA reads TGTGCCAGCAGCCAAGGGGCAGGCCCGAACACTGAAGCTTTCTTT.

By share, this clone counts as medium-sized. The V and J genes are TRBV10-2 and TRBJ2-5; TRBD2 aligns across 8 bases. Germline V gene data show CDR1 as WSHSY and CDR2 as SAAADI. V gave up 0 bases and J gave up 3 bases; unmatched junction bases: 6. The CDR3 length is 16 residues. In DNA form, the CDR3 reads TGCGCCAGCAGTGAGTCGGAGGGGACTAGTAAAGAGACCCAGTACTTC. It yields the protein CASSESEGTSKETQYF.

By share, this clone ranks as large (0.1 to 1%). The V call is TRBV6-1, the J call TRBJ2-2, with TRBD1 matching over 9 bases. The CDR3 totals 14 residues. Germline V lookup: CDR1 MNHNS, CDR2 SASEGT. V gave up 7 bases and J gave up 3 bases; unmatched junction bases: 3. The CDR3 nucleotides read TGTGCCAGCACTAGACAGGGGGACACCGGGGAGCTGTTTTTT. This codes for CASTRQGDTGELFF.